These 30 T cell receptor beta chains were all obtained from the same sample, sequenced in a study of metastatic and nonmetastatic thyroid tumors. TCRdb reanalyzed the PCR reads with MiXCR. This repertoire shows about 39,000 clones, less than 20% found once; its top ten account for roughly 20%. All patients were treatment-naive before thyroid surgery. The sample taken for sequencing was blood. These receptors came from a female donor with papillary thyroid cancer or a benign thyroid nodule (not recorded which). Some clones in this sample may be carry-over from other donors' samples.

This clone was detected many times. This chain uses TRBV6-6 with TRBJ2-1; TRBD1 matches at 7 bases. This CDR3 is 15 amino acids long. The V segment lost 2 bases and the J segment 7 bases; nucleotides outside the gene matches: 8. Germline CDR1 reads MNHNY; CDR2 reads SVGAGI (reference sequence). CDR3 nucleotide sequence: TGTGCCAGCAGTTACGAAGCCGGGACAGAAAATGAGCAGTTCTTC. Translating gives CASSYEAGTENEQFF.

J is TRBJ1-2 and V is TRBV2, with no clear D. This CDR3 has 16 residues. Germline V gene lookup returns CDR1 SNHLY and CDR2 FYNNEI. Trimming cost V 6 bases and J 6 bases, with 23 bases left between them. The CDR3 coding sequence is TGTGCCAGCAGCCAACACCCCGTAACCCCGCTAAATGGCTACACCTTC. Amino acid sequence: CASSQHPVTPLNGYTF.

This clone was counted many times. This sequence joins TRBV11-1 and TRBJ1-2, with TRBD1 as a possible D gene (6 bases). Germline V gene lookup returns CDR1 SGHAT and CDR2 FQDESV (reference sequence). Trimming pared 6 bases from V and 4 bases from J, leaving 15 bases between. The CDR3 has 14 amino acids. The DNA of the CDR3 is TGTGCCAGCAGTCTCTCGGGACAACCCTATGGCTACACCTTC. This codes for CASSLSGQPYGYTF.

Many counts were recorded for this clone. J is TRBJ2-3 and V is TRBV2; TRBD1 aligns across 7 bases. Germline CDR1 SNHLY, CDR2 FYNNEI. Trimming took 4 bases from V and 4 from J; bases not matched to a gene: 5. The CDR3 has 14 amino acids. CDR3 loop: CASSVQGQADTQYF. The CDR3 DNA follows: TGTGCCAGCAGTGTACAGGGGCAGGCAGATACGCAGTATTTT.

This clone showed up many times. The rearrangement joins TRBV7-3 to TRBJ2-3, with 8 bases aligning to TRBD2. Germline V gene lookup returns CDR1 SGHTA and CDR2 FQGTGA. This CDR3 has 17 residues. After removal of 2 bases from V and 3 bases from J, the junction contained 10 bases not matched to a gene. Here the CDR3 DNA reads TGTGCCAGCAGCTTATGGGCCGAAGCGGGAGCGACAGATACGCAGTATTTT. Protein sequence: CASSLWAEAGATDTQYF.

This rearrangement joins TRBV20-1 to TRBJ2-1; 10 positions match TRBD2. Germline V gene lookup returns CDR1 DFQATT and CDR2 SNEGSKA (reference sequence). The V segment lost 8 bases and the J segment 5 bases; nucleotides outside the gene matches: 9. The CDR3 covers 14 residues. In DNA form, the CDR3 reads TGCAGTTCCCGAGCGGGAGGGCCCCACAATGAGCAGTTCTTC. It is translated as CSSRAGGPHNEQFF.

This clone has a count of ten or more. The chain joins TRBV5-6 to TRBJ2-2; D is undetermined. Germline lookup yields CDR1 SGHDT and CDR2 YYEEEE. The CDR3 is 13 residues long. V lost 6 bases to trimming and J lost 2 bases, with 8 bases between them. The CDR3 loop is CASNLLNTGELFF. The CDR3 coding sequence is TGTGCCAGCAATCTCCTTAACACCGGGGAGCTGTTTTTT.

This clone was recorded at least ten times. The V call is TRBV28, the J call TRBJ2-3; 8 bases align to TRBD1. This CDR3 contains 14 residues. The germline V gene encodes CDR1 MDHEN and CDR2 SYDVKM. V was pared by 1 base and J by 5 bases, with 2 bases of the junction left unmatched. The CDR3 here is CASSLSDRGDTQYF. As DNA, the CDR3 is TGTGCCAGCAGTTTATCCGACAGGGGAGATACGCAGTATTTT.

This clone was observed a few times. An end of the junction differs from the germline gene, which may be a read error. This chain connects TRBV24-1 to TRBJ1-2; D is unresolved. This CDR3 has 12 residues. CDR1 is KGHDR and CDR2 is SFDVKD in the germline V gene. The CDR3 nucleotides are TGTGCAACCATTGACGGTAACTATGGCTACACCTTC. It encodes CATIDGNYGYTF.

This clone was observed at least ten times. The chain links TRBV6-1 to TRBJ1-6; no clear D gene. The length of the CDR3 is 15 residues. Trimming left V 10 bases short and J 8 bases short, with 21 bases between. Germline lookup yields CDR1 MNHNS and CDR2 SASEGT. Here the CDR3 reads CATAGGLKEYSPLHF. The CDR3 DNA reads TGTGCCACCGCGGGCGGACTGAAAGAATATTCACCCCTCCACTTT.

This clone was recorded once. This sequence joins TRBV4-1 and TRBJ1-2, with 7 positions matching TRBD1. This CDR3 comprises 14 residues. V lost 5 bases and J lost 10; bases outside the gene matches: 13. Germline V gene data show CDR1 as MGHRA and CDR2 as YSYEKL. The CDR3 DNA reads as TGCGCCAGCAGCTACGCAGGGGGATCTGCTGTCTACACCTTC. It encodes CASSYAGGSAVYTF.

Comments on this clone: With a much larger clone just one base away, this may be a read error. This sequence joins TRBV2 and TRBJ2-1, with D uncertain. Germline V gives CDR1 SNHLY, CDR2 FYNNEI. V lost 7 bases and J 7 bases, leaving 14 bases between the germline ends. This CDR3 spans 13 amino acids. CDR3 sequence reads: CASIGKGRNEQFF. The CDR3 region has the DNA TGTGCCAGCATAGGTAAAGGGCGGAATGAGCAGTTCTTC.

In this sample, this clone turned up many times. This sequence joins TRBV11-2 and TRBJ2-3, with 9 bases that match TRBD2. The CDR3 covers 17 residues. J gave up 1 base and V 0 bases, and 5 bases lay outside the gene matches. The germline V gene encodes CDR1 SGHAT and CDR2 FQNNGV. The DNA for the CDR3 is TGTGCCAGCAGCTTAGATTCATTAGCGGGGGGCACAGATACGCAGTATTTT. Residues: CASSLDSLAGGTDTQYF.

The chain has TRBV5-6 and TRBJ1-1, with 8 bases aligning to TRBD1. The length of the CDR3 is 13 residues. The V and J ends lost 4 bases and 10 bases, in that order; junction bases with no gene match: 9. CDR1 is SGHDT, CDR2 YYEEEE, per germline. Here the CDR3 DNA reads TGTGCCAGCAGCCTCCCAGGGGGCCATGTAGCTTTCTTT. It codes for CASSLPGGHVAFF.

V usage is TRBV28 and J usage is TRBJ2-5, with D possibly TRBD1 on 6 matching bases. This CDR3 has 16 residues. The V gene lost 5 bases and the J gene lost 4 bases, with 20 bases spanning the gap. CDR1 and CDR2 from the germline V gene are MDHEN and SYDVKM. The CDR3 coding sequence is TGTGCCAGCAGTGTCTGTGGGGGCGCCTTGGGAGAGACCCAGTACTTC. The encoded protein is CASSVCGGALGETQYF.

This clone was seen a single time. The rearrangement uses TRBV3-1 and TRBJ1-1, with TRBD1 as a possible D gene (6 bases). Germline CDR1 is LGHDT and CDR2 is YNNKEL (reference sequence). Trimming stripped 5 bases from V and 1 base from J, with 14 bases between. The CDR3 runs to 15 residues. In DNA, the CDR3 is TGTGCCAGCAGCGGGGACATCTCGGGGAACACTGAAGCTTTCTTT. Protein product: CASSGDISGNTEAFF.

Many counts were recorded for this clone. The rearrangement joins TRBV12-5 to TRBJ1-4; 7 bases align to TRBD1. Germline lookup yields CDR1 LGHNT and CDR2 FRNRAP. V gave up 4 bases and J gave up 5 bases; unmatched junction bases: 7. This CDR3 region has 15 residues. The CDR3: CASGSTTGLNEKLFF. The CDR3 DNA reads as TGTGCTAGTGGTTCCACGACAGGGCTGAATGAAAAACTGTTTTTT.

This clone showed up many times. The identical CDR3 is also encoded by other nucleotide sequences in the sample. The chain carries TRBV2 and TRBJ2-7; D call uncertain. Germline-derived CDR1 and CDR2 are SNHLY and FYNNEI. This CDR3 comprises 12 residues. The ends were cut back, 0 bases at V and 3 bases at J, with 3 bases in the middle. The CDR3 sequence is CASSEAGYEQYF. CDR3 DNA: TGTGCCAGCAGTGAAGCGGGCTACGAGCAGTACTTC. Drawing the rest from reference TRBV2 and TRBJ2-7, the complete variable domain is EPEVTQTPSHQVTQMGQEVILRCVPISNHLYFYWYRQILGQKVEFLVSFYNNEISEKSEIFDDQFSVERPDGSNFTLKIRSTKLEDSAMYFCASSEAGYEQYFGPGTRLTVT.

This clone has a handful of counts. With a much larger clone just one base away, this may be a read error. Without the conserved terminal phenylalanine or tryptophan, this CDR3 likely stems from a read error. The J gene is TRBJ2-5, the V gene TRBV5-1, with D tentatively TRBD2 (6 bases). Germline loops: CDR1 SGHRS, CDR2 YFSETQ. Between the trimmed V and J ends, which lost 2 bases and 1 base, there was a span of 9 bases. The CDR3 is 14 residues long. CDR3 protein: CASSFGTFQETQYL. CDR3 in DNA: TGCGCCAGCAGCTTTGGGACTTTCCAAGAGACCCAGTACCTC.

This clone was picked up a small number of times. The CDR3 nucleotides are TGTGCCAGCAGTTTCGAAGGTAACAGAGCGAACGAGCAGTACTTC. Translation gives CASSFEGNRANEQYF. The rearrangement uses TRBV28 and TRBJ2-7; D is ambiguous. Germline CDR1 reads MDHEN; CDR2 reads SYDVKM. The CDR3 extends over 15 amino acids. V lost 3 bases and J 5 bases, leaving 17 bases between the germline ends.

The J gene is TRBJ2-7, the V gene TRBV5-1; unclear D gene. The V end was cut by 4 bases, the J end by 6 bases, with 17 bases between. The germline gives CDR1 SGHRS, CDR2 YFSETQ. The CDR3 has 14 residues. This chain's CDR3 is CASSIPTQKGEQYF. The CDR3 nucleotides read TGCGCCAGCAGCATACCGACCCAGAAAGGCGAGCAGTACTTC.

The J gene is TRBJ1-1, the V gene TRBV20-1; 9 bases map to TRBD1. There are 15 residues in the CDR3. After removal of 1 base from V and 4 bases from J, the junction contained 7 bases not matched to a gene. CDR1 is DFQATT and CDR2 is SNEGSKA in the germline V gene (reference sequence). The CDR3 coding sequence is TGCAGTGCTAGAGCACCGGGACAGGGCTTCACTGAAGCTTTCTTT. Encoded protein: CSARAPGQGFTEAFF.

This clone was recorded at least ten times. This chain connects TRBV11-2 to TRBJ2-1; D may match TRBD1 or TRBD2 (6 bases each). Trimming stripped 1 base from V and 9 bases from J, with 19 bases between. Germline V CDR1 and CDR2: SGHAT, FQNNGV. The CDR3 runs 16 residues. The CDR3 reads CASSLVLAGRGGEQFF. The CDR3 region has the DNA TGTGCCAGCAGCTTAGTACTAGCTGGCAGGGGCGGTGAGCAGTTCTTC. The full variable domain, its missing parts supplied by reference TRBV11-2 and TRBJ2-1, is EAGVAQSPRYKIIEKRQSVAFWCNPISGHATLYWYQQILGQGPKLLIQFQNNGVVDDSQLPKDRFSAERLKGVDSTLKIQPAKLEDSAVYLCASSLVLAGRGGEQFFGPGTRLTVL.

Comment on this clone: One base away lies a much larger clone, so this may be a sequencing read error. V gene TRBV3-1 combines with J gene TRBJ2-3; no definite D call. V lost 0 bases and J 1 base, leaving 14 bases between the germline ends. Germline V CDR1 and CDR2: LGHDT, YNNKEL (reference sequence). The CDR3 length is 17 residues. The CDR3 bases are TGTGCCAGCAGCCAAGAGACAAGGTCCATGGGCACAGATACGCAGTATTTT. Residues: CASSQETRSMGTDTQYF.

This clone has ten or more counts. The genes are TRBV5-1 and TRBJ2-2; D is undetermined. Looked up from germline, CDR1 is SGHRS and CDR2 is YFSETQ. The V and J ends lost 6 bases and 0 bases respectively, with 9 bases between them. This CDR3 contains 14 residues. CDR3: CASKSLANTGELFF. The CDR3 DNA reads as TGCGCCAGCAAGTCGTTAGCGAACACCGGGGAGCTGTTTTTT. Supplemented by reference TRBV5-1 and TRBJ2-2, the full variable domain reads KAGVTQTPRYLIKTRGQQVTLSCSPISGHRSVSWYQQTPGQGLQFLFEYFSETQRNKGNFPGRFSGRQFSNSRSEMNVSTLELGDSALYLCASKSLANTGELFFGEGSRLTVL.

In this sample, this clone turned up many times. V and J are TRBV9 and TRBJ1-1, with 9 bases aligning to TRBD1. From germline, CDR1 is SGDLS and CDR2 YYNGEE. V shed 5 bases, J shed 4 bases, and the junction held 9 bases outside the gene matches. The CDR3 length is 15 residues. CDR3 nucleotides: TGTGCCAGCAGTGAACTGGGACAGGGTGGCACTGAAGCTTTCTTT. It is translated as CASSELGQGGTEAFF.

The CDR3 loop is CASSFYGQRQETQYF. The CDR3 bases are TGTGCCAGCAGCTTCTATGGACAGAGACAAGAGACCCAGTACTTC. J is TRBJ2-5 and V is TRBV11-2; a possible D gene is TRBD1 (6 bases). Per the germline V gene, CDR1 is SGHAT and CDR2 is FQNNGV. This CDR3 spans 15 amino acids. The V end lost 3 bases, the J end lost 2 bases, and 13 bases lay between the germline ends.

This clone has ten or more counts. This chain joins TRBV14 and TRBJ2-2, with D perhaps matching TRBD1 (6 bases). CDR3 length: 15 amino acids. The germline gives CDR1 SGHDN, CDR2 FVKESK. V was clipped by 4 bases and J by 2 bases, with 11 bases between them. The CDR3 DNA reads TGTGCCAGCAGCCCCGGGACACCCAACACCGGGGAGCTGTTTTTT. The encoded protein is CASSPGTPNTGELFF. The variable domain in full, completed from reference TRBV14 and TRBJ2-2, reads EAGVTQFPSHSVIEKGQTVTLRCDPISGHDNLYWYRRVMGKEIKFLLHFVKESKQDESGMPNNRFLAERTGGTYSTLKVQPAELEDSGVYFCASSPGTPNTGELFFGEGSRLTVL.

V gene TRBV3-1 combines with J gene TRBJ2-2; 11 positions agree with TRBD2. Germline V gives CDR1 LGHDT, CDR2 YNNKEL (reference sequence). CDR3 length: 20 residues. V lost 0 bases and J lost 1; bases outside the gene matches: 10. For the CDR3, the DNA is TGTGCCAGCAGCCAAGATGGTCTAGCGGGGGGACTAGGGAACACCGGGGAGCTGTTTTTT. Protein sequence: CASSQDGLAGGLGNTGELFF.

The genes are TRBV20-1 and TRBJ1-5; maybe TRBD1 (5 bases). Germline V lookup: CDR1 DFQATT, CDR2 SNEGSKA (reference sequence). V was clipped by 3 bases and J by 3 bases, with 6 bases between them. This CDR3 has 12 residues. DNA for the CDR3: TGCAGTGCTAGGGGACCCAATCAGCCCCAGCATTTT. It encodes CSARGPNQPQHF.